This TCR beta chain was identified in a study of cytomegalovirus exposure and HLA in healthy donors (dated by TCRdb to the late 2010s). With regard to the full study: An earlier analysis of some 600 of the donors reported approximately 280 Gb of sequence data and about 120 million unique TCR beta sequences obtained from some 170 million T cells. Roughly 310 gigabases of sequencing data and 78 million or so unique TCR sequences were included in an early release covering about 600 HLA-typed donors. Among the roughly 380 genotyped donors, approximately 76% belonged to the genetic ancestry cluster associated with self-reported Caucasian donors. The study aimed to test whether signatures of past pathogen exposure could be identified by cataloging public T cell receptors. The T cell repertoires of under 750 subjects were profiled by immunosequencing and related to cytomegalovirus serostatus. In addition to the first cohort of several hundred subjects, a separate validation cohort of under 150 different subjects was used. High-throughput TCR immunosequencing, statistical association of individual TCRs with disease status, and machine learning were combined to predict cytomegalovirus infection status. In a later analysis, previously published TCR beta repertoires from 600 to 850 donors were re-analyzed and high-resolution HLA genotyping was added so that TCR occurrence patterns could be studied. Rather than using new phenotypic data, the later analysis identified candidate immune exposures from TCR beta sequences and from how often those sequences occurred across donors. An earlier analysis of some 600 of the donors applied high-throughput TCR beta sequencing to assess whether each TCR beta V gene segment acted as functional or pseudogenic. Alongside the repertoire data, information on donor age, sex, ethnicity and CMV serostatus was compiled. A later genetic analysis used genome-wide SNP genotypes for about three fifths of the roughly 700 donors, treating that subset as a discovery cohort. All discovery cohort repertoires had been generated using a single sequencing platform. HLA typing included class I and class II loci at four-digit resolution. The number of donors typed differed by locus, with roughly 620-640 for A, B, C, DRB1 and DQB1, roughly 550 for DQA1, nearly 610 for DPA1, and approximately 470 for DPB1. About five DR-DQ haplotypes were handled as single units for association and clustering because linkage in the cohort was strong. Among over 350 genotyped donors of the cohort, an average of approximately 240,000 unique TCR beta nucleotide sequences were sequenced per donor, around 20% of them non-productive.

Trimming costs V 2 bases and J 7 bases, and their ends lie 14 bases apart. From the germline V gene (reference sequence), CDR1 is MNHEY and CDR2 is SMNVEV. From the cysteine through the phenylalanine, the CDR3 covers 14 amino acids. This entry keeps only the CDR3 DNA: 42 bases, framed from base 1. The cohort comprised fewer than 750 healthy bone marrow donors. At the time of sampling, every cohort member was nominally healthy, though immune exposures that went unrecorded were likely present. The donor was CMV seronegative and belonged to the group of over 350 seronegative cohort members. Each donor provided a peripheral blood sample, and peripheral blood mononuclear cells were used for TCR beta sequencing. Genomic DNA extraction from the blood cell samples was performed with the Qiagen DNeasy Blood Extraction Kit. The library was produced with the immunoSEQ multiplex PCR assay. A mixture of 60 forward primers for TCR Vbeta segments and 13 reverse primers for TCR Jbeta segments was used in the multiplex PCR. The CDR3 region of rearranged TCR beta genes was amplified from genomic DNA with a multiplex PCR assay. The Illumina HiSeq System was used to sequence the amplified TCR beta libraries as 87-base-pair reads. The source study handled its data this way. Across the roughly 700 repertoires, a later analysis counted 60 million to 90 million unique TCR beta chains, roughly 11 million of which were shared by at least two donors. Raw reads were error-corrected and collapsed into unique sequences with a nearest-neighbor algorithm that merged closely related sequences to remove PCR and sequencing errors. To assign V, D and J gene segments, CDR3 sequences were aligned to IMGT reference sequences. For a sequence to be retained, a match of at least six nucleotides to both a V gene segment and a J gene segment was required. A rearrangement was called productive if the CDR3 had no stop codons and remained in frame with V and J, and every other rearrangement was called non-productive. Following IMGT convention, CDR3 was defined as the stretch from the second conserved V-encoded cysteine up to the conserved J-encoded phenylalanine. In an earlier analysis of some 550 of the donors, sequences lacking an unambiguous match to a single V gene segment were excluded. An earlier analysis of fewer than 750 of the donors called V segments functional above 56.7% productive rearrangements and segregating when the between-donor standard deviation exceeded 5%. To diagnose cytomegalovirus status from the catalog of TCR beta chain sequences, a statistical classification framework was built. In a later analysis, V and J genes were assigned by comparing TCR nucleotide sequences against IMGT/GENE-DB human TR gene sequences. A later analysis assigned CDR3 sequences and most-parsimonious VDJ recombination scenarios with the TCRdist pipeline. In a later analysis, each TCR beta chain was defined by its CDR3 amino acid sequence together with its V-gene family, and reads lacking a unique V-gene family were excluded. As a way to deal with suspected cross-contamination and a sequencing artifact, a later analysis dropped hundreds of nucleotide sequences that were highly shared and had low generation probability. In a later analysis, a clonal expansion index was calculated for each public chain from normalized within-repertoire ranks of inferred template counts. In a later analysis, generation probabilities were computed using a VDJ recombination model fitted to out-of-frame rearrangements, and the results were checked against IGoR. A later analysis scored TCR-TCR, TCR-HLA and TCR-CMV co-occurrence with hypergeometric tests, applying a repertoire-size bias correction to TCR pairs. To estimate false discovery rates, a later analysis permuted the HLA or CMV assignments 20 times. In a later analysis, co-occurring TCRs were grouped with DBSCAN, and TCRdist sequence similarity was added when clustering was performed within HLA-allele-positive subsets. Repertoires with fewer than 30,000 or more than 120,000 public chains were left out of co-occurrence clustering, as were a handful of repertoires with anomalous nucleotide sharing. Sourced from immuneACCESS, this table was stored by TCRdb with only in-frame sequences that have V and J called. A share of the clones is absent; for the studies checked, an unresolved V gene accounts for under half, and the remainder has no known explanation. V, J and clone size are those of that table, while D and trimming were read from the DNA. Recorded for this sample are fewer than 200,000 clones; about 90% of them occurred a single time. Jointly, the top ten make up 0.2% to 0.3% of the sample.

Broad study findings and their caveats: A later analysis found that HLA-associated TCR beta chains were more clonally expanded and had lower generation probabilities than equally common non-associated chains. Across donors, most TCR sequences were observed very rarely, whereas some public TCRs were present in many individuals. According to a later analysis, parvovirus B19, influenza, CMV and Epstein-Barr virus appeared linked to several top co-occurrence clusters. The presence/absence analyses assumed that sequencing depth was roughly uniform across donors, and that assumption may not be true. In both the original and validation cohorts, the classifier was reported to diagnose cytomegalovirus status with high specificity and sensitivity. In a later analysis, most CMV-associated TCR beta chains were found to appear HLA-restricted, with HLA associations seemingly driven largely by CMV exposure. In the study, 150 to 200 TCR beta chains were listed as associated with cytomegalovirus. Immune exposure information for the cohort was limited to CMV serostatus. Because counts were too low, roughly 17 rarely observed V segments, including chromosome 9 orphons, were left out of the earlier analysis of approximately 500 of the donors. An earlier analysis of approximately 590 of the donors showed that most TCR beta V segments appeared in productive rearrangements either about 90% or about 30% of the time, which broadly matched IMGT annotations. A later genetic analysis reported fewer N-insertions in productive TCRs among donors in an Asian-associated ancestry cluster than the 666-donor mean. When HLA alleles, especially DR and DQ, strongly co-occurred, attributing TCR associations to individual alleles was difficult. The sequencing pipeline was judged likely to have produced a cluster of highly shared sequence variants as a technical artifact. A further reported finding was that TCR beta sequences accurately predicted the HLA-A and HLA-B alleles for most subjects in the first cohort. Some IMGT-functional V segments, including TRBV6-2 and TRBV6-3, could not be told apart with the 87-base-pair reads, so those segments were excluded. V-gene and J-gene trimming of TCR beta chains was associated with a missense DCLRE1C variant in a later genetic analysis, and the association was replicated in an independent cohort. The authors suggested that the approach could potentially be extended to other disease states and immunological phenotypes. Because some donors lacked HLA typing at each locus, the association tests relied only on the typed subset. In vitro tests confirmed that a few of the cytomegalovirus-associated TCR beta chains recognize cytomegalovirus antigens. Specific HLA alleles were associated with 15,000 to 20,000 TCR beta sequences at a false discovery rate of 0.05 in a later analysis. Only TCR beta chains were sequenced in this cohort, and the absence of alpha or paired-chain data limited detectable features. A later analysis found that TCR association rates varied across HLA loci, with DRB1 alleles showing the most associated TCRs and HLA-C alleles the fewest. Correlated functional status among segregating V segments might reflect linkage disequilibrium, but an unknown experimental factor could not be ruled out.

This clone was seen a handful of times. What this receptor recognizes is not known. No base quality values were provided; no much bigger clone lies one nucleotide off. This receptor was obtained from a girl under three years old in good health and CMV-seronegative. The chain is encoded by TRBV27 joined to TRBJ2-5; the best D guess is TRBD2, with 6 bases matching. Sample: PBMCs. CDR3 sequence: CASSLEVGGGTQYF. The nucleotide sequence reads TGTGCCAGCAGTTTAGAAGTGGGGGGAGGGACCCAGTACTTC.